Presented here are 32 T cell receptor beta chains from one specimen sequenced in a study of T-cell reconstitution after alpha-beta-depleted transplantation in children. Unique molecular identifiers featured in how the TCRbeta library was prepared. TCRdb redid the calling of the PCR reads with MiXCR, one entry per CDR3 protein. The repertoire holds 400,000 to 550,000 distinct CDR3 sequences, with about 10% as singletons. The sample here was PBMCs, taken before TCRalphabeta/CD19-depleted stem cell transplant. The source of these receptors is a child aged 2 to 10 with inherited bone marrow failure, due to receive a stem cell transplant.

This clonotype appeared many times. The chain uses TRBV25-1 and TRBJ2-7; D might be TRBD2 (5 bases). The length of the CDR3 is 16 residues. From germline, CDR1 is MGHDK and CDR2 SYGVNS. V was clipped by 1 base and J by 0 bases, with 13 bases between them. CDR3 sequence (DNA): TGTGCCAGCAGTGAATCTCTGGGAGCCCCCTCCTACGAGCAGTACTTC. Translated, it gives CASSESLGAPSYEQYF.

This clonotype has a count of ten or more. This chain connects TRBV12-3 or TRBV12-4 to TRBJ2-7; possibly TRBD1 or TRBD2 for D (6 bases each). V gave up 3 bases and J gave up 4 bases, with 16 bases separating them. This CDR3 comprises 15 residues. The CDR3 sequence is CASSFVGGGFYEQYF. The CDR3 bases are TGTGCCAGCAGTTTCGTCGGGGGCGGCTTTTACGAGCAGTACTTC.

This clonotype was counted ten times or more. The J gene is TRBJ2-1, the V gene TRBV27; the match to TRBD2 covers 8 bases. Per the germline V gene, CDR1 is MNHEY and CDR2 is SMNVEV (reference sequence). The CDR3 spans 17 residues. The ends lost 0 bases at V and 2 bases at J; junction bases unmatched: 6. The CDR3 loop reads CASSLSEAGVPYNEQFF. CDR3 bases: TGTGCCAGCAGTTTATCCGAAGCGGGAGTCCCCTACAATGAGCAGTTCTTC.

This clonotype was counted at least ten times. This rearrangement joins TRBV18 to TRBJ2-1; 9 positions agree with TRBD2. The CDR3 consists of 15 residues. J lost 6 bases, V lost 1 base, and 4 bases had no gene match. Germline V CDR1 and CDR2: KGHSH, LQKENI. The DNA of the CDR3 is TGTGCCAGCTCACCACTAGCGGGAGTTTCCAATGAGCAGTTCTTC. Translation gives CASSPLAGVSNEQFF.

This clonotype was observed many times. This rearrangement joins TRBV24-1 to TRBJ2-2, with TRBD1 matching over 7 bases. Germline V gene sequence: CDR1 KGHDR, CDR2 SFDVKD. This CDR3 has 15 residues. Trimming took 9 bases from V and 3 from J; bases not matched to a gene: 9. CDR3 sequence: CATRDRDRDTGELFF. CDR3 in DNA: TGTGCCACCCGCGACAGGGATCGGGACACCGGGGAGCTGTTTTTT.

This clonotype was counted ten times or more. The rearrangement uses TRBV29-1 and TRBJ2-3; D unresolved. Germline values: CDR1 SQVTM, CDR2 ANQGSEA. The CDR3 loop spans 12 amino acids. V gave up 8 bases and J gave up 1 base, with 10 bases separating them. In DNA form, the CDR3 reads TGCAGCTTTGCGTCAGGCACAGATACGCAGTATTTT. Its translation is CSFASGTDTQYF.

This clonotype has at least ten counts. V is TRBV2 and J is TRBJ2-5, with unresolved D. Trimming stripped 4 bases from V and 2 bases from J, with 11 bases between. This CDR3 has 14 residues. Germline values: CDR1 SNHLY, CDR2 FYNNEI. The CDR3 loop reads CASSVQSQQETQYF. CDR3 bases: TGTGCCAGCAGTGTACAGAGCCAACAAGAGACCCAGTACTTC.

This rearrangement joins TRBV12-3 or TRBV12-4 to TRBJ2-1; D is possibly TRBD1 (5 bases). CDR3 size: 16 residues. The V and J ends lost 6 bases and 5 bases respectively, with 20 bases between them. The CDR3 loop is CASSLTRTWVHNEQFF. The CDR3 region has the DNA TGTGCCAGCAGCCTTACCCGGACATGGGTACACAATGAGCAGTTCTTC.

This clonotype has only a few counts. At one end, the junction sequence differs from germline, possibly due to a read error. The genes are TRBV20-1 and TRBJ1-5; 8 nucleotides agree with TRBD1. Germline assignment: CDR1 DFQATT and CDR2 SNEGSKA (reference sequence). The CDR3 sequence is 17 residues long. CDR3 sequence: CSARGQGGSHSNQPQHF. The CDR3 DNA follows: TGCAGTGCCAGAGGACAGGGAGGCAGCCATAGCAATCAGCCCCAGCATTTT.

This clonotype showed up many times. This chain joins TRBV27 and TRBJ2-5, with D unresolved. The CDR3 consists of 13 residues. Germline loops: CDR1 MNHEY, CDR2 SMNVEV (reference sequence). Trimming shortened V by 3 bases and J by 6 bases, and 11 bases separated the two germline ends. CDR3 DNA sequence: TGTGCCAGCAGTTTTAATCTGGAACAGACCCAGTACTTC. It codes for CASSFNLEQTQYF.

This clonotype was seen repeatedly, ten times or more. The genes are TRBV20-1 and TRBJ2-2; 8 bases fit TRBD1. This CDR3 is built from 14 residues. Trimming took 3 bases from V and 5 from J; bases not matched to a gene: 5. Per germline, CDR1 DFQATT and CDR2 SNEGSKA (reference sequence). The DNA for the CDR3 is TGCAGTGCTAGGGACAGGGTGGGAACCGGGGAGCTGTTTTTT. The encoded protein is CSARDRVGTGELFF.

Many counts were recorded for this clonotype. The chain carries TRBV6-2 or TRBV6-3 and TRBJ2-3; possible D gene TRBD2, 5 bases. V lost 3 bases and J lost 2, with 9 bases in between. Germline V gives CDR1 MNHEY, CDR2 SVGEGT. The CDR3 loop spans 14 amino acids. The CDR3 DNA reads as TGTGCCAGCAGTTATAAGCGGTCCACAGATACGCAGTATTTT. Protein product: CASSYKRSTDTQYF.

There are many counts of this clonotype. The rearrangement links TRBV27 to TRBJ2-1; 9 bases map to TRBD2. The V gene end was trimmed by 8 bases and the J gene end by 1 base; junction bases not matched to a gene: 6. In germline, CDR1 is MNHEY, CDR2 SMNVEV (reference sequence). The CDR3 sequence is 15 residues long. In DNA form, the CDR3 reads TGTGCCAGCTCCGACCTAGCGGGATCCTACAATGAGCAGTTCTTC. Its protein product is CASSDLAGSYNEQFF.

This clonotype has a count of ten or more. This chain connects TRBV28 to TRBJ1-2; D is ambiguous. Trimming left V 4 bases short and J 4 bases short, with 16 bases between. Germline loops: CDR1 MDHEN, CDR2 SYDVKM. There are 15 residues in the CDR3. The CDR3 reads CASSSQPTPVYGYTF. CDR3 bases: TGTGCCAGCAGTTCCCAACCCACCCCGGTCTATGGCTACACCTTC.

There are many counts of this clonotype. The genes are TRBV15 and TRBJ2-1; D unresolved. V lost 3 bases and J 3 bases, leaving 21 bases between the germline ends. The CDR3 is 18 residues long. CDR1 and CDR2 from the germline V gene are LNHNV and YYDKDF (reference sequence). The CDR3 loop reads CATSSSTGLSSYYNEQFF. CDR3 sequence (DNA): TGTGCCACCAGCAGCAGTACCGGGCTTTCCAGCTACTACAATGAGCAGTTCTTC.

There are many counts of this clonotype. The gene calls are TRBV29-1 and TRBJ1-2; unclear D gene. V was cut by 0 bases and J by 4 bases, with 9 bases left in between. CDR1 and CDR2 (germline): SQVTM, ANQGSEA. The CDR3 sequence is 13 residues long. CDR3 coding DNA: TGCAGCGTTGAAGAAGAAGTTACCTATGGCTACACCTTC. Protein product: CSVEEEVTYGYTF.

This clonotype was detected a few times. V gene TRBV27 combines with J gene TRBJ2-7; 7 positions match TRBD1. CDR1 MNHEY and CDR2 SMNVEV come from the germline V gene (reference sequence). This CDR3 has 15 amino acids. J gave up 3 bases and V 3 bases, and 8 bases lay outside the gene matches. CDR3 protein: CASSFRGGQIYEQYF. The CDR3 nucleotides read TGTGCCAGCAGTTTTAGAGGGGGACAGATCTACGAGCAGTACTTC.

This clonotype was counted many times. The chain couples TRBV20-1 to TRBJ1-5; possibly TRBD1 for D (5 bases). V lost 3 bases to trimming and J lost 6 bases, with 15 bases between them. The CDR3 length is 14 residues. Germline assignment: CDR1 DFQATT and CDR2 SNEGSKA (reference sequence). The CDR3 reads CSASSGPGGQPQHF. The DNA for the CDR3 is TGCAGTGCTAGTTCGGGACCCGGCGGTCAGCCCCAGCATTTT.

This clonotype was counted between two and nine times. The CDR3 coding sequence is TGCAGCGTTTCACAGGGGGCCGATACGCAGTATTTT. It is translated as CSVSQGADTQYF. V is TRBV29-1 and J is TRBJ2-3; 9 bases map to TRBD1. The V gene's germline CDR1 is SQVTM and CDR2 ANQGSEA. This CDR3 spans 12 amino acids. V gave up 5 bases and J gave up 6 bases; unmatched junction bases: 3.

This clonotype was recorded at least ten times. The chain has TRBV27 and TRBJ1-5; 7 nucleotides line up with TRBD1. With V trimmed by 5 bases and J by 9 bases, 16 bases remained unmatched. The germline V gene encodes CDR1 MNHEY and CDR2 SMNVEV (reference sequence). This CDR3 contains 16 residues. CDR3 protein: CASSRAPTGVRGPQHF. The DNA for the CDR3 is TGTGCCAGCAGTCGAGCGCCCACAGGGGTAAGAGGGCCCCAGCATTTT.

V is TRBV30 and J is TRBJ2-1; D is ambiguous. CDR1 is GTSNPN and CDR2 is SVGIG in the germline V gene (reference sequence). The V gene lost 2 bases and the J gene lost 7 bases, with 12 bases spanning the gap. This CDR3 spans 13 amino acids. The CDR3 bases are TGTGCCTGGAGTCGGAGACTGGGAAATGAGCAGTTCTTC. It codes for CAWSRRLGNEQFF.

This clonotype was observed many times. V gene TRBV20-1 combines with J gene TRBJ2-5; D uncertain. The germline gives CDR1 DFQATT, CDR2 SNEGSKA (reference sequence). V shed 3 bases and J shed 2 bases, with 13 bases lying between them. The CDR3 loop spans 14 amino acids. The CDR3: CSARFAEQQETQYF. CDR3 DNA: TGCAGTGCTAGGTTCGCGGAGCAACAAGAGACCCAGTACTTC.

The sample holds many counts of this clonotype. CDR3 loop: CASSSGGSGVYEQYF. The CDR3 DNA is TGTGCCAGCAGCTCTGGGGGTAGCGGGGTCTACGAGCAGTACTTC. The chain combines TRBV7-2 with TRBJ2-7, with TRBD2 matching over 8 bases. The CDR3 spans 15 residues. The V and J ends lost 4 bases and 3 bases, in that order; junction bases with no gene match: 8. The germline CDR1 and CDR2 sequences are SGHTA and FQGNSA.

This clonotype has more than one count but fewer than ten. V usage is TRBV28 and J usage is TRBJ2-4; 9 bases are a match to TRBD1. With V trimmed by 3 bases and J by 11 bases, 8 bases remained unmatched. The CDR3 is made up of 14 amino acids. Germline V gene sequence: CDR1 MDHEN, CDR2 SYDVKM. CDR3 amino acids: CASSFSVTGGFQYF. The CDR3 DNA reads as TGTGCCAGCAGTTTCTCCGTGACAGGGGGTTTTCAGTACTTC.

This clonotype was recorded at least ten times. This chain uses TRBV5-6 with TRBJ2-1; 11 bases align to TRBD2. Germline assignment: CDR1 SGHDT and CDR2 YYEEEE. There are 16 residues in the CDR3. Unmatched junction bases numbered 4, after V lost 4 bases and J lost 1 base. The CDR3 coding sequence is TGTGCCAGCAGCATCCTAGCGGGAGGTTCCTACAATGAGCAGTTCTTC. This sequence encodes CASSILAGGSYNEQFF.

The chain carries TRBV7-2 and TRBJ2-5, with D unclear. The CDR3 spans 15 residues. V was pared by 4 bases and J by 4 bases, with 16 bases between. Germline V CDR1 and CDR2: SGHTA, FQGNSA. The CDR3 here is CASSSAPWVGETQYF. In DNA, the CDR3 is TGTGCCAGCAGCTCGGCTCCATGGGTGGGAGAGACCCAGTACTTC.

This clonotype was recorded many times. The CDR3 DNA sequence: TGTGCCAGCAAGGCAGGGGGGAGCAATCAGCCCCAGCATTTT. This gives the protein CASKAGGSNQPQHF. The V gene is TRBV27, the J gene TRBJ1-5, with 7 bases aligning to TRBD1. The ends lost 7 bases at V and 1 base at J; junction bases unmatched: 4. The CDR3 sequence is 14 residues long. Germline loops: CDR1 MNHEY, CDR2 SMNVEV (reference sequence).

The V gene is TRBV29-1, the J gene TRBJ1-2, with 10 bases fitting TRBD1. Trimming at V came to 4 bases and at J to 8 bases, leaving 7 bases not matched to a gene. Germline V CDR1 and CDR2: SQVTM, ANQGSEA. The CDR3 is made up of 13 amino acids. This chain's CDR3 is CSVGADRGDGYTF. CDR3 DNA: TGCAGCGTTGGGGCGGACAGGGGGGACGGCTACACCTTC.

This clonotype was counted many times. The gene calls are TRBV7-9 and TRBJ2-3; D is ambiguous. The CDR3 is made up of 16 amino acids. Germline V gene sequence: CDR1 SEHNR, CDR2 FQNEAQ (reference sequence). V was shortened by 2 bases and J by 5 bases, with 17 bases between the two germline ends. The CDR3 spells CASSLRSALLVDTQYF. The CDR3 bases are TGTGCCAGCAGCTTAAGGAGCGCGCTACTCGTAGATACGCAGTATTTT. The full variable domain, its missing parts supplied by reference TRBV7-9 and TRBJ2-3, is DTGVSQNPRHKITKRGQNVTFRCDPISEHNRLYWYRQTLGQGPEFLTYFQNEAQLEKSRLLSDRFSAERPKGSFSTLEIQRTEQGDSAMYLCASSLRSALLVDTQYFGPGTRLTVL.

This clonotype has a count of ten or more. The rearrangement links TRBV4-3 to TRBJ2-2; possibly TRBD1 for D (5 bases). Germline V CDR1 and CDR2: LGHNA, YSLEER. The V end was cut by 0 bases, the J end by 13 bases, with 21 bases between. The CDR3 is made up of 16 amino acids. The CDR3 loop reads CASSQEPLLGEWGLFF. The CDR3 coding sequence is TGCGCCAGCAGCCAAGAACCCCTCTTAGGGGAATGGGGGCTGTTTTTT.

This clonotype was detected ten times or more. The chain links TRBV27 to TRBJ2-2; D gene ambiguous. The germline gives CDR1 MNHEY, CDR2 SMNVEV (reference sequence). The CDR3 runs 11 residues. Trimming removed 6 bases at V and 5 bases at J, with 4 bases between. CDR3 sequence: CASRMTGELFF. The CDR3 DNA reads as TGTGCCAGCAGAATGACCGGGGAGCTGTTTTTT.

A few counts support this clonotype. The chain is built from TRBV9 and TRBJ2-2; D not resolved. The CDR3 runs to 13 residues. The V and J ends lost 3 bases and 1 base respectively, with 4 bases between them. Germline V gene lookup returns CDR1 SGDLS and CDR2 YYNGEE. CDR3 sequence reads: CASSGLNTGELFF. CDR3 bases: TGTGCCAGCAGCGGGTTGAACACCGGGGAGCTGTTTTTT.